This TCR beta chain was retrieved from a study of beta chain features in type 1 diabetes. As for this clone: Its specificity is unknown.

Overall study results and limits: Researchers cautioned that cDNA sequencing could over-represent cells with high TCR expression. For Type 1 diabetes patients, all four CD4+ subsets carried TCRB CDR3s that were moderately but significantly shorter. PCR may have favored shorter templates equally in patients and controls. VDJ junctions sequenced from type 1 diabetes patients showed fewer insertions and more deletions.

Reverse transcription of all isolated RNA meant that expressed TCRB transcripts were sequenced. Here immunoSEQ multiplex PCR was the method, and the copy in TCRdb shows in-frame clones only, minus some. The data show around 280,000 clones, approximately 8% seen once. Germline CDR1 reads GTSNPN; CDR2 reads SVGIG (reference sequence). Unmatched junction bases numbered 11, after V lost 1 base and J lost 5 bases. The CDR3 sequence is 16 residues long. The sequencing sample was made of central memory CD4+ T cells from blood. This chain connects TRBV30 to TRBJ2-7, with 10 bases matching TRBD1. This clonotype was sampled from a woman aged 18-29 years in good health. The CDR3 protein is CAWSEGQGLFGNEQYF. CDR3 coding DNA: TGTGCCTGGAGTGAGGGACAGGGGCTTTTTGGGAACGAGCAGTACTTC.